Detailed here is one T cell receptor beta chain. Its antigen is still unknown. The source of the sample is a study of cytomegalovirus exposure and HLA in healthy donors. Study details: Ancestry clustering placed around four fifths of 300 to 400 genotyped donors in the Caucasian-associated cluster.

The PCR made use of 60 Vbeta and 13 Jbeta primers. TCRdb's copy holds only in-frame clones and misses some; the assay was immunoSEQ multiplex PCR. The table lists some 110,000 clones, 75% to 85% of them singletons. V dropped 6 bases and J dropped 3; count of bases not matched to a gene: 7. This CDR3 region has 15 residues. The germline V gene encodes CDR1 SGHKS and CDR2 YYEKEE (reference sequence). Study-wide results and caveats: Accurate HLA-A and HLA-B prediction from TCR beta sequences was reported for most subjects. Later genetic work tied a missense DCLRE1C variant to beta-chain V and J trimming.

Those who donated were healthy bone marrow donors. The rearrangement links TRBV5-5 to TRBJ2-2; 8 nucleotides line up with TRBD1. This clonotype was sampled from a man aged 50 or older in good health and CMV-seronegative. Sequencing input: PBMCs. The CDR3 protein is CASNPGGADTGELFF. For the CDR3, the DNA is TGTGCCAGCAATCCAGGGGGCGCAGACACCGGGGAGCTGTTTTTT.